These 2 T cell receptor beta chains share one sample of origin, sequenced in a study of T cell changes during pregnancy in multiple sclerosis. Sequenced by immunoSEQ multiplex PCR; TCRdb stores in-frame clones only, minus some. The sample gives 15,000 to 19,000 clones, approximately 80% of which show up once; about 18% is in the top ten. The specimen was CD8+ T cells from peripheral blood mononuclear cells, collected after pregnancy. The source is a female donor in good health, enrolled as a control in a pregnancy study.

V usage is TRBV19 and J usage is TRBJ1-1; 7 bases fit TRBD1. The germline gives CDR1 LNHDA, CDR2 SQIVND (reference sequence). V shed 6 bases, J shed 7 bases, and the junction held 17 bases outside the gene matches. The CDR3 contains 16 residues. The DNA for the CDR3 is TGTGCCAGTAGAGATTTCCCAGCAGGGGGAGCATATGAAGCTTTCTTT. Its translation is CASRDFPAGGAYEAFF.

This CDR3 is CASSRWDRDEQFF. The CDR3 region has the DNA TGTGCCAGCAGCCGTTGGGACAGGGATGAGCAGTTCTTC. This chain joins TRBV11-2 and TRBJ2-1; 9 nucleotides agree with TRBD1. This CDR3 has 13 amino acids. Germline trimming cut 5 bases from V and 8 bases from J; bases unmatched to any gene: 4. Germline V CDR1 and CDR2: SGHAT, FQNNGV.